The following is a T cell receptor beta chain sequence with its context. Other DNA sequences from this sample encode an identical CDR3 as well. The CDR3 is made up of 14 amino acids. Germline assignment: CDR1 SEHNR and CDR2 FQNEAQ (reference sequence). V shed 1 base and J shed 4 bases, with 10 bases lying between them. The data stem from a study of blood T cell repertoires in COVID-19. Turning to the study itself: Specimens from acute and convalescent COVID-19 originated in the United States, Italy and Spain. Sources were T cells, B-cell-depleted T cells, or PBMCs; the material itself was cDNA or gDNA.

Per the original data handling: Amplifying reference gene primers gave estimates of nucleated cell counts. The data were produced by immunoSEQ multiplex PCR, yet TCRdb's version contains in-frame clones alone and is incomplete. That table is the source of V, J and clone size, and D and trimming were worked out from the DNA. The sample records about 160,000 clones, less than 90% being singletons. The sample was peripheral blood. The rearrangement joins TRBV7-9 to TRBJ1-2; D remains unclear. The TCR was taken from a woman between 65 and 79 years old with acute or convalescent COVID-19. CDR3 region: CASSLGRGSYGYTF. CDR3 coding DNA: TGTGCCAGCAGCTTAGGTCGGGGTAGCTATGGCTACACCTTC.